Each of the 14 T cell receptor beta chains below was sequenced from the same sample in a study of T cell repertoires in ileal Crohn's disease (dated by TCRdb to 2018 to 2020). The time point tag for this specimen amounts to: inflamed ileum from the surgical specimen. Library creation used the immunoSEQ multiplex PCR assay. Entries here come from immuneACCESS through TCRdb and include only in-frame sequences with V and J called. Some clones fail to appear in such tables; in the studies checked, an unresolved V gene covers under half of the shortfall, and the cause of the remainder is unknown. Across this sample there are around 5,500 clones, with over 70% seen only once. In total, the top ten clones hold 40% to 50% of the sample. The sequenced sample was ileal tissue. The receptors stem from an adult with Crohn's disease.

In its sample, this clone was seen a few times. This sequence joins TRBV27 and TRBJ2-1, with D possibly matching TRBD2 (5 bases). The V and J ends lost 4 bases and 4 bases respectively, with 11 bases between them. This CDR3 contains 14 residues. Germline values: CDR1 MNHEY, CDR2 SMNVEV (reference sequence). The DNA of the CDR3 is TGTGCCAGCAGTTCACTAGGGCAGTACAATGAGCAGTTCTTC. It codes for CASSSLGQYNEQFF.

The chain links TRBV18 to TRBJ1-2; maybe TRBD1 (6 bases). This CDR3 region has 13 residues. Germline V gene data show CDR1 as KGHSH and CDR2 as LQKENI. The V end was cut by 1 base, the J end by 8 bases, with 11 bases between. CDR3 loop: CASSPQSGDGYTF. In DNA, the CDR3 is TGTGCCAGCTCACCACAATCAGGGGACGGCTACACCTTC.

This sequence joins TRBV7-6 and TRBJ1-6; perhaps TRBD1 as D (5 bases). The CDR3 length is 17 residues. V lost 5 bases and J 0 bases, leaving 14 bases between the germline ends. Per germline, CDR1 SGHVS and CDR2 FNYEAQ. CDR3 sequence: CASSRQTKSSYNSPLHF. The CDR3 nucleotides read TGTGCCAGCAGCCGACAGACGAAGAGCTCCTATAATTCACCCCTCCACTTT.

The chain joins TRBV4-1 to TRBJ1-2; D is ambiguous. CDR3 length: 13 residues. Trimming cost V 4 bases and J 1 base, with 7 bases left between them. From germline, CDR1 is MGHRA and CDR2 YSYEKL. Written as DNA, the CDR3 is TGCGCCAGCAGCCCCAGGAATAACTATGGCTACACCTTC. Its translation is CASSPRNNYGYTF.

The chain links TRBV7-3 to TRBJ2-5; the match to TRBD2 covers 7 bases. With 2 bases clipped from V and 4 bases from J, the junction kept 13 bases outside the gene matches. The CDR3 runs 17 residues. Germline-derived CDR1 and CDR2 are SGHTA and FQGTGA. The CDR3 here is CASSLGGAQRGSETQYF. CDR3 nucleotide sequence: TGTGCCAGCAGCTTAGGGGGAGCCCAGCGGGGATCAGAGACCCAGTACTTC.

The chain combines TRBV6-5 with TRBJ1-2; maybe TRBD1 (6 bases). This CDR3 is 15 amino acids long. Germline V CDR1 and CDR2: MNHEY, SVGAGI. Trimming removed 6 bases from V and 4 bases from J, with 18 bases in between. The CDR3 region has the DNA TGTGCCAGCAGCCCCGAATACAGGGCGGCCTATGGCTACACCTTC. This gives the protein CASSPEYRAAYGYTF.

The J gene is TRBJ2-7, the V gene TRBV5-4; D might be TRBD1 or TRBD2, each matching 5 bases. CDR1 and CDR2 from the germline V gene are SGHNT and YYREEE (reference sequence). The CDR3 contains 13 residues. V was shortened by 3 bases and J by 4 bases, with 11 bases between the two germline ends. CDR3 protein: CASSSAGAYEQYF. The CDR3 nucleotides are TGTGCCAGCAGCTCCGCCGGGGCATACGAGCAGTACTTC.

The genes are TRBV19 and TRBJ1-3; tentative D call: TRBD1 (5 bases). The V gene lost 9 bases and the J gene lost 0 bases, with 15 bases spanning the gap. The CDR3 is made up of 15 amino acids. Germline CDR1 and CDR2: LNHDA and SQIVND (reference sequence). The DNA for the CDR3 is TGTGCCAGCACCCGGGGACGTTTCTCTGGAAACACCATATATTTT. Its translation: CASTRGRFSGNTIYF.

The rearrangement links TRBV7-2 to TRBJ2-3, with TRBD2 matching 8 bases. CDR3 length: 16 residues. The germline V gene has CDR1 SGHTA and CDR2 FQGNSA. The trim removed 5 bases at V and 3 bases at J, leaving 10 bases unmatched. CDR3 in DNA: TGTGCCAGCAGCCTCATCGCGGGGGGAGGTACAGATACGCAGTATTTT. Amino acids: CASSLIAGGGTDTQYF.

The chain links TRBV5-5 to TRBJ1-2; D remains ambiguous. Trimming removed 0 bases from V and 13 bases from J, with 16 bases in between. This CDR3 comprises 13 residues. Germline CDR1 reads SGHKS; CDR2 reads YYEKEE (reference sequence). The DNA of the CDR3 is TGTGCCAGCAGCTTGGACGGACGGGCCTCTTTCACCTTC. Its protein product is CASSLDGRASFTF.

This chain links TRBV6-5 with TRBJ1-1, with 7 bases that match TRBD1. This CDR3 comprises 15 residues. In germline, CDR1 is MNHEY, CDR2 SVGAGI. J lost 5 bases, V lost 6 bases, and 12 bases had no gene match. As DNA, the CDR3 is TGTGCCAGCAGCCCTTCCAGACAGGGCGGAACTGAAGCTTTCTTT. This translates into CASSPSRQGGTEAFF.

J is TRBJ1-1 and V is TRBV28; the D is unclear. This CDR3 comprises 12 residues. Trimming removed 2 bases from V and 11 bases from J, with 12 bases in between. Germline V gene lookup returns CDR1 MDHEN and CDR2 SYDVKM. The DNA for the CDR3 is TGTGCCAGCAGTTTACTTAGCCAGGCGGCTTTCTTT. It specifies CASSLLSQAAFF.

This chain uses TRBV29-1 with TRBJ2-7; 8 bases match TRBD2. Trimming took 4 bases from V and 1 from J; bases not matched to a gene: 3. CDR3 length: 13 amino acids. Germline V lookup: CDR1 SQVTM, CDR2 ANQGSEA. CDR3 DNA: TGCAGCGTTGTTCTAGCGGGTTCCTACGAGCAGTACTTC. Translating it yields CSVVLAGSYEQYF.

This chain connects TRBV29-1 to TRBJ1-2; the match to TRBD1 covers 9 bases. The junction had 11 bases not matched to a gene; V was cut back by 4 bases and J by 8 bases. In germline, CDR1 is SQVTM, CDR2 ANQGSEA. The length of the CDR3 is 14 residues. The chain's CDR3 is CSVVRDRETIGYTF. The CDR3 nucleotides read TGCAGCGTTGTTCGGGACAGGGAGACCATAGGCTACACCTTC.